Listed here are 20 T cell receptor beta chains from one sample, sequenced in a study of T cells in Graves' hyperthyroidism and ophthalmopathy (dated by TCRdb to about 2019). The method behind the library was multiplex PCR. TCRdb shows the sequencer as Illumina HiSeq 2000. The TCR beta CDR3 regions were amplified from the RNA transcripts. For the first round of RT-PCR on the TCR CDR3, the HTBI primer set was used together with the Qiagen OneStep RT-PCR kit. TCRdb ran its own pipeline on the public reads, namely fastp trimming at Q25 and MiXCR clone calling, and kept in-frame beta chains. Every distinct CDR3 protein forms one entry, paired with its most common genes and DNA. Across this sample there are hundreds of thousands of distinct CDR3 sequences, with roughly 46% seen only once. Of the sample, approximately 6.8% is held by the ten largest clones. The sample consisted of peripheral blood or thyroid tissue (not recorded which). These receptors were obtained from an adult man with Graves' disease, either hyperthyroidism or ophthalmopathy (not recorded which).

For the CDR3, the DNA is TGTGCCAGCAGTTTTGAGGGCGGGTTCGGTTCACCCCTCCACTTT. It yields the protein CASSFEGGFGSPLHF. This chain links TRBV11-2 with TRBJ1-6; no firm D call. Germline CDR1 is SGHAT and CDR2 is FQNNGV. Trimming cost V 6 bases and J 9 bases, with 18 bases left between them. This CDR3 region has 15 residues.

The V and J genes are TRBV29-1 and TRBJ2-7, with unresolved D. Germline assignment: CDR1 SQVTM and CDR2 ANQGSEA. The CDR3 runs 12 residues. V lost 7 bases, J lost 1 base, and 11 bases lay in between. The CDR3 nucleotides read TGCAGCGCCGCTGTAGGGTCCTACGAGCAGTACTTC. Its protein is CSAAVGSYEQYF.

V gene TRBV2 combines with J gene TRBJ1-4; maybe TRBD1 (6 bases). Deletions cut 8 bases from V and 3 bases from J, with 10 bases between. The CDR3 is 13 residues long. The germline V gene has CDR1 SNHLY and CDR2 FYNNEI. The CDR3 protein is CASGRTANEKLFF. CDR3 coding DNA: TGTGCCAGCGGGCGGACAGCTAATGAAAAACTGTTTTTT.

V usage is TRBV7-2 and J usage is TRBJ2-7, with D possibly matching TRBD1 (6 bases). Per germline, CDR1 SGHTA and CDR2 FQGNSA. The CDR3 is 14 residues long. V shed 5 bases and J shed 2 bases, with 13 bases lying between them. CDR3 amino acids: CASSPGKGAYEQYF. CDR3 in DNA: TGTGCCAGCAGCCCGGGGAAGGGGGCCTACGAGCAGTACTTC.

This clonotype was seen a handful of times. The V call is TRBV11-2, the J call TRBJ2-2; D not resolved. Trimming shortened V by 5 bases and J by 14 bases, and 12 bases separated the two germline ends. Per the germline V gene, CDR1 is SGHAT and CDR2 is FQNNGV. The CDR3 totals 11 residues. The CDR3 DNA follows: TGTGCCAGCAGCCTGGACCGAACCCTGTTTTTT. It yields the protein CASSLDRTLFF.

With respect to this clonotype: A single base separates this from a much larger clone, so it may be a read error. The chain joins TRBV12-3 or TRBV12-4 to TRBJ1-1; TRBD1 might be the D (6 bases). The CDR3 runs to 13 residues. The DNA of the CDR3 is TGTGCCAGCAGTCCGCTAGGGGACACTGAAGTTTTCTTT. It specifies CASSPLGDTEVFF.

This clonotype was observed a handful of times. The gene calls are TRBV19 and TRBJ1-2, with D possibly being TRBD1 (5 bases). This CDR3 contains 14 residues. Trimming cost V 6 bases and J 5 bases, with 16 bases left between them. Germline CDR1 and CDR2: LNHDA and SQIVND (reference sequence). CDR3 DNA: TGTGCCAGTAGGGGGCTCCCATTGCAATATGGCTACACCTTC. Translating gives CASRGLPLQYGYTF.

This clonotype showed up just a few times. The chain has TRBV20-1 and TRBJ1-1; D remains unclear. Germline V gene data show CDR1 as DFQATT and CDR2 as SNEGSKA (reference sequence). V dropped 0 bases and J dropped 3 bases, with 11 bases sitting between them. The CDR3 covers 14 residues. The CDR3 loop is CSAREETRYTEAFF. CDR3 nucleotide sequence: TGCAGTGCTAGAGAGGAGACTCGGTACACTGAAGCTTTCTTT.

As DNA, the CDR3 is TGTGCCAGCAGCCGAGGGACAGGGGGCGCCCATAACTATGGCTACACCTTC. Encoded protein: CASSRGTGGAHNYGYTF. This chain links TRBV7-9 with TRBJ1-2; 12 bases are a match to TRBD1. V was clipped by 5 bases and J by 1 base; unmatched bases: 8. The CDR3 is 17 residues long. Germline values: CDR1 SEHNR, CDR2 FQNEAQ (reference sequence).

V and J are TRBV10-3 and TRBJ1-6; 8 nucleotides line up with TRBD1. The CDR3 spans 17 residues. The germline CDR1 and CDR2 sequences are ENHRY and SYGVKD. V shed 3 bases and J 9 bases; nucleotides not matched to a gene: 13. The CDR3 DNA reads as TGTGCCATCAGTGATCCCGGACAGGGAGGTGGTGGTTCACCCCTCCACTTT. This translates into CAISDPGQGGGGSPLHF.

This clonotype showed up just once. One junction end does not reproduce the germline sequence, and a read error may be involved. The rearrangement joins TRBV20-1 to TRBJ2-5, with 10 bases lining up with TRBD1. Germline V gene sequence: CDR1 DFQATT, CDR2 SNEGSKA (reference sequence). The CDR3 loop spans 12 amino acids. The CDR3 loop is CSARDRGETRYF. The CDR3 DNA is TGCAGTGCTCGGGACAGGGGCGAGACCCGGTACTTC.

The rearrangement joins TRBV6-1 to TRBJ1-2; a weak D match, TRBD1 (6 bases). The CDR3 sequence is 13 residues long. Germline CDR1 reads MNHNS; CDR2 reads SASEGT. V lost 11 bases and J 3 bases, leaving 16 bases between the germline ends. Here the CDR3 DNA reads TGTGCCGGAGGAGGGGGGGCGGACTATGGCTACACCTTC. Encoded protein: CAGGGGADYGYTF.

This chain links TRBV5-4 with TRBJ2-7, with a tentative D call TRBD1 (5 bases). V was trimmed by 4 bases and J by 0 bases, leaving 20 bases between them. CDR1 and CDR2 from the germline V gene are SGHNT and YYREEE (reference sequence). The CDR3 runs to 17 residues. The CDR3 DNA reads TGTGCCAGCAGCGTTGTGTGGGGCCGCCTAAGCTCCTACGAGCAGTACTTC. Encoded protein: CASSVVWGRLSSYEQYF.

J is TRBJ2-2 and V is TRBV7-9; tentative D call: TRBD1 (6 bases). The CDR3 spans 15 residues. V was clipped by 8 bases and J by 2 bases, with 15 bases between them. Germline values: CDR1 SEHNR, CDR2 FQNEAQ (reference sequence). CDR3 DNA: TGTGCCAGCCCCCAGGGGTGGAGAAACACCGGGGAGCTGTTTTTT. Its protein is CASPQGWRNTGELFF.

This CDR3 reads CASSPGLDSYEQYF. The CDR3 nucleotides read TGCGCCAGCAGCCCGGGACTCGACTCCTACGAGCAGTACTTC. This sequence joins TRBV10-2 and TRBJ2-7; D might be TRBD2 (6 bases). There are 14 residues in the CDR3. The ends were cut back, 6 bases at V and 0 bases at J, with 12 bases in the middle. Per germline, CDR1 WSHSY and CDR2 SAAADI.

In this sample, this clonotype turned up many times. This chain joins TRBV12-3 or TRBV12-4 and TRBJ1-2; possibly TRBD1 for D (5 bases). V dropped 1 base and J dropped 6 bases, with 6 bases sitting between them. This CDR3 comprises 12 residues. CDR3 coding DNA: TGTGCCAGCAGTTTAGGGGGACATGGCTACACCTTC. This translates into CASSLGGHGYTF.

This clonotype was counted once. The chain employs TRBV6-6 and TRBJ2-5, with TRBD2 as a possible D gene (6 bases). The CDR3 is made up of 15 amino acids. The germline V gene encodes CDR1 MNHNY and CDR2 SVGAGI (reference sequence). Trimming took off 3 bases at V and 5 bases at J, with 16 bases between the two ends. The CDR3 DNA sequence: TGTGCCAGCAGTTATGGTTCGGGAGAGTGGGAGACCCAGTACTTC. Translating gives CASSYGSGEWETQYF.

Notes on this clonotype: The junction and the germline gene differ at one end; a read error may be behind it. This sequence joins TRBV7-9 and TRBJ2-7; tentatively, D is TRBD2 (5 bases). The germline CDR1 and CDR2 sequences are SEHNR and FQNEAQ (reference sequence). The CDR3 is made up of 18 amino acids. CDR3 bases: TGCGCCAGCAGCTCTACGAATCCCGAGGTGACGGGATTCTACGAGCAGTACTTC. It codes for CASSSTNPEVTGFYEQYF.

This chain links TRBV20-1 with TRBJ2-7, with no clear D. The CDR3 spans 12 residues. The V end was cut by 5 bases, the J end by 0 bases, with 8 bases between. Germline lookup yields CDR1 DFQATT and CDR2 SNEGSKA (reference sequence). DNA for the CDR3: TGCAGTGCTGGGTTGAGCTCCTACGAGCAGTACTTC. It codes for CSAGLSSYEQYF.

This clonotype came up a few times. V is TRBV7-2 and J is TRBJ2-7; 8 bases fit TRBD1. The germline gives CDR1 SGHTA, CDR2 FQGNSA. CDR3 size: 14 residues. V dropped 1 base and J dropped 5; count of bases not matched to a gene: 4. CDR3 DNA: TGTGCCAGCAGCTTAGGAGGGACAGGAAACGAGCAGTACTTC. The encoded protein is CASSLGGTGNEQYF.